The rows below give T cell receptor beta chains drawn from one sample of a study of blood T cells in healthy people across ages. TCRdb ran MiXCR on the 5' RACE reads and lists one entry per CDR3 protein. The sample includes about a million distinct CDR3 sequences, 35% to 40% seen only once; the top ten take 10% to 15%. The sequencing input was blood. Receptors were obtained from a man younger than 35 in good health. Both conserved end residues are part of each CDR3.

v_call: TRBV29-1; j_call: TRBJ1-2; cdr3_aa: CSTNTGGGYGYTF
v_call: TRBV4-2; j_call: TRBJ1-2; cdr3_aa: CASSQEGQPYGYTF
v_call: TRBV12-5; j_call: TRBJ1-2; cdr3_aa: CASAAVNNYGYTF
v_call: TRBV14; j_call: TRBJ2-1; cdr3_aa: CASSPLDSSREQFF
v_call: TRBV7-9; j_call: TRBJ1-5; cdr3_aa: CASSLVLHTGPSNQPQHF
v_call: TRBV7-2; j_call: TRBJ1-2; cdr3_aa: CASSATGRYGYTF
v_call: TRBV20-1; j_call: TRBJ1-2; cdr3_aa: CMPRGLGYTF
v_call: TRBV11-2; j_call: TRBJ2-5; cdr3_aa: CASSLGAGGPNEQYF
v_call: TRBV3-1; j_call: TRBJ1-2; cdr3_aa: CASSQDSGGINYGYTF
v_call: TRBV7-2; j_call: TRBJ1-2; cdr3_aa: CASQPNKNYGYTF
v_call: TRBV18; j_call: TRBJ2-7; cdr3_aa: CASSPPGGSYEQYF
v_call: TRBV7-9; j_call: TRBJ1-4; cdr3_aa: CASTLTGTTNEKLFF
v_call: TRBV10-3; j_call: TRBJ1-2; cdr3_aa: CAISEAMPTKSYTF
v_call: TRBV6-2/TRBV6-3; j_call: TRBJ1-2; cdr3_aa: CASSYHRGGLDYGYTF
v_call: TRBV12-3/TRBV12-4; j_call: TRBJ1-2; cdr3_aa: CASSPGQGYGYTF
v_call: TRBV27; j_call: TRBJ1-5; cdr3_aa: CASSLRGNRKGPQHF
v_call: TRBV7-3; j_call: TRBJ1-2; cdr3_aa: CASSGDRDYGYTF
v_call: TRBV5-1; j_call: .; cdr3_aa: CASSFGRGEETQYF
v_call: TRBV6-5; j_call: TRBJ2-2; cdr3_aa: CASSYVGGGTGELFF
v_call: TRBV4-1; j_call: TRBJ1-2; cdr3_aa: CASSQAQGFDGYTF
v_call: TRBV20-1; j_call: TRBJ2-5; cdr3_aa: CSARDVRGGAYQETQYF
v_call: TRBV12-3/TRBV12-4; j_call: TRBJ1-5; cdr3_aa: CASSFQGQPQHF
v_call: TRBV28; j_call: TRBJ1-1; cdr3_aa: CASTLTGRTEAFF
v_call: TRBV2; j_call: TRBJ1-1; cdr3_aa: CASATRDFETEAFF
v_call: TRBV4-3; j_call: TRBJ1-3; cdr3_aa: CASSQDLIEDTIYF
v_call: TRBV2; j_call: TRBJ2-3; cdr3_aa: CASSDLLAGVDTQYF
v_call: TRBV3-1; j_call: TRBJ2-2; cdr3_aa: CAVRDKTGELFF
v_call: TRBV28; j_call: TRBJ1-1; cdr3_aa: CASSPREGEGSTEAFF
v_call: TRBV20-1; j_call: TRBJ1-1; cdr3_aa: CSARDRAGGNTEAFF
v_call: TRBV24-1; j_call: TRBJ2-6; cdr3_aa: CATSGARASGANVLTF
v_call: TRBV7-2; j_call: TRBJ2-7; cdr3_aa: CASSLRLIYEQYF
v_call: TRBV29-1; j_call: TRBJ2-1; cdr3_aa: CSSAIGGITYNEQFF
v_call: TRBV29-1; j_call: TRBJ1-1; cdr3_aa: CSVTKTGNTEAFF
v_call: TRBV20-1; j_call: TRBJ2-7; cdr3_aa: CSAEDSGHPNNEQYF
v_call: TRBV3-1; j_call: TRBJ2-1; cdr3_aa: CASSLGQGRLNEQFF
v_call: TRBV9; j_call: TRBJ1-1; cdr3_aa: CASSVTGANTEAFF
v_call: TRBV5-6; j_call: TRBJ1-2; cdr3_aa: CASSPGGWNYGYTF
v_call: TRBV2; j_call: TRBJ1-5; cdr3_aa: CASIGDRDQPQHF
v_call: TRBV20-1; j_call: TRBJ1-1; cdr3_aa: CSANGDRPNTEAFF
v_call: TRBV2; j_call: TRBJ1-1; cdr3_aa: CASRAANTEAFF
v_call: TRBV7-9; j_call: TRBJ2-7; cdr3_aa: CASSPTGRLNEQYF
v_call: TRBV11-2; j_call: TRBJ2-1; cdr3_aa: CASSPGLPRNEQFF
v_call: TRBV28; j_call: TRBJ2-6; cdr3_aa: CASAYRGANVLTF
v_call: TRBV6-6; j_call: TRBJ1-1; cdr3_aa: CASSPGQRSNTEAFF
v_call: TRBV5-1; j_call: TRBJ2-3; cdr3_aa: CASSPTLAGGQADTQYF
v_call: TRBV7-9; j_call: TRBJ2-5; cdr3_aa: CASSSRRTSQQETQYF
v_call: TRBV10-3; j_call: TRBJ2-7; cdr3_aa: CAIMGSSYEQYF
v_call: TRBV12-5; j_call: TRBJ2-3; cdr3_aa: CASGSSWDTQYF
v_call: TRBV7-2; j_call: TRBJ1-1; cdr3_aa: CASSLFSGQYAEAFF
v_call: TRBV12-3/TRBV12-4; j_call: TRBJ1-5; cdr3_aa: CASTRDSNNQPQHF
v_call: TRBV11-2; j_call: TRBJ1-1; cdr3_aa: CAGSLRGSDTEAFF